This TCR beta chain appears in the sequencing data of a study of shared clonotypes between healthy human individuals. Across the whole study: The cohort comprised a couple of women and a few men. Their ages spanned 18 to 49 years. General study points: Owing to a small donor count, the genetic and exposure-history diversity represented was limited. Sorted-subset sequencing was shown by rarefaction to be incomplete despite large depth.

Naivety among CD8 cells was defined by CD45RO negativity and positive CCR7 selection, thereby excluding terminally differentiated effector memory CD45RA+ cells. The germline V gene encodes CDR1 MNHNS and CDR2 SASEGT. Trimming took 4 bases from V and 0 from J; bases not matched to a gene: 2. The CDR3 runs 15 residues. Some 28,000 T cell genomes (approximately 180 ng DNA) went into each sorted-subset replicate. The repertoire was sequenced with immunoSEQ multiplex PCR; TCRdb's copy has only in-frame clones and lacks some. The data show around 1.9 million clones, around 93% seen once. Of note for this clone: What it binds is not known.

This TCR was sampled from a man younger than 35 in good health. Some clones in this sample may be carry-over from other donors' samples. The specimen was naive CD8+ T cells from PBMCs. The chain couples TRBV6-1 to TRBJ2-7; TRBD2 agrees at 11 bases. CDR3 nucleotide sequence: TGTGCCAGCAGTGTTACTAGCGGGAGCTCCTACGAGCAGTACTTC. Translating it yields CASSVTSGSSYEQYF.